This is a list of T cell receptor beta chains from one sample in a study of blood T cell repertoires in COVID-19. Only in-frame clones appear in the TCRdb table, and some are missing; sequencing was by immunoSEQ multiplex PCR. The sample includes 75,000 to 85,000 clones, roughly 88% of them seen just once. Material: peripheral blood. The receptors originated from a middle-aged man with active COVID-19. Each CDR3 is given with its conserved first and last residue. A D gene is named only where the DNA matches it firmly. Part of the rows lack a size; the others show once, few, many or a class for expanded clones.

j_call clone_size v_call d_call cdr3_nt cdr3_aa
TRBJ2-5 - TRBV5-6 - TGTGCCAGCAGCTCACAGGGTTACGAGACCCAGTACTTC CASSSQGYETQYF
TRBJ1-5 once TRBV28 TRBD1 TGTGCCAGCAGTTTCCGGGACAGGGGCAATCAGCCCCAGCATTTT CASSFRDRGNQPQHF
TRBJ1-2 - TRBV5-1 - TGCGCCAGCAGCTTGGACAGCTTTTATGGCTACACCTTC CASSLDSFYGYTF
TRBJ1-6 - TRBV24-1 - TGTGCCACCAGTGATTTCAGGCCGAATTCACCCCTCCACTTT CATSDFRPNSPLHF
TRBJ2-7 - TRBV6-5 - TGTGCCAGCAGTTACTCGAGTCAAGCAAACGAGCAGTACTTC CASSYSSQANEQYF
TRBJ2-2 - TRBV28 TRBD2 TGTGCCAGCAGTTCGAGCGGGAGAGTGGGGGAGCTGTTTTTT CASSSSGRVGELFF
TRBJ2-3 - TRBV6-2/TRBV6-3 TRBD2 TGTGCCAGCAGTTACTCTGCCGGTTTAGCGGGACCCACAGATACGCAGTATTTT CASSYSAGLAGPTDTQYF
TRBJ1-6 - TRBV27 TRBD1 TGTGCCAGCAGATTAGGGACAGGACAAGGAAGCTCCTATAATTCACCCCTCCACTTT CASRLGTGQGSSYNSPLHF
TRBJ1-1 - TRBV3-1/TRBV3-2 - TGTGCCAGCAGTTGGAGGGACGGAGCTTTCTTT CASSWRDGAFF
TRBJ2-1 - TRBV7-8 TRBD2 TGTGCCAGCAGCCCCGGGGGCGGGAGGGCCGGCGAGCAGTTCTTC CASSPGGGRAGEQFF
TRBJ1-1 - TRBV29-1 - TGCAGCGTTGCCCTCCCCTGGACAGACAGCACTGAAGCTTTCTTT CSVALPWTDSTEAFF
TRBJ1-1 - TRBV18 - TGTGCCAGCTCAATTGGAGGGACTGAAGCTTTCTTT CASSIGGTEAFF
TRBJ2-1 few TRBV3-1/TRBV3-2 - TGTGCCAGCAGCCTCCACTACATTAGCAAGTCCAAAAAGAATGAGCAGTTCTTC CASSLHYISKSKKNEQFF
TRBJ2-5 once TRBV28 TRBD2 TGTGCCAGCATCGGACTAGCGGGCCAAGAGACCCAGTACTTC CASIGLAGQETQYF
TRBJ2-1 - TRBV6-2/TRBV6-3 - TGTGCCAGCAGTTACTATGAGGGTGAGCAGTTCTTC CASSYYEGEQFF
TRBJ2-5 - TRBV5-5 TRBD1 TGTGCCAGCAGCTTAGAGGGACAGGGCCAAGAGACCCAGTACTTC CASSLEGQGQETQYF
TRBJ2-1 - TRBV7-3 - TGTGCCAGCAGCTTAAACACAGATAGTGAGCAGTTCTTC CASSLNTDSEQFF
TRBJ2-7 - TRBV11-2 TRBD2 TGTGCCAGCAGCCACAGACTAGCGGGAGTGGGGGAGCAGTACTTC CASSHRLAGVGEQYF
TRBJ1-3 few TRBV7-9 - TGTGCCAGCAGCGTAATTAGTGGAAACACCATATATTTT CASSVISGNTIYF
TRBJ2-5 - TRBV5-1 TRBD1 TGCGCCAGCAGCTTGGGGACAGGGGGCAAGGAGACCCAGTACTTC CASSLGTGGKETQYF
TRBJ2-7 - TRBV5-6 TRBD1 TGTGCCAGCAGCCCGGTACAGGGGGCCTACGAGCAGTACTTC CASSPVQGAYEQYF
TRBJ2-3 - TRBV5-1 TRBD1 TGCGCCAGCAGCATTGGACAGGCTAGCACAGATACGCAGTATTTT CASSIGQASTDTQYF
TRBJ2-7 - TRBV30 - TGTGCCTGGAGCCTGAGGTCCGAGCAGTACTTC CAWSLRSEQYF
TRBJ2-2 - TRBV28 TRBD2 TGTGCCAGCAGTTTACGGACTAGCCATAGCTTGAACACCGGGGAGCTGTTTTTT CASSLRTSHSLNTGELFF
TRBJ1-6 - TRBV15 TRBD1 TGTGCCACCAGCAGTAAACCGGGACAGAATTCACCCCTCCACTTT CATSSKPGQNSPLHF
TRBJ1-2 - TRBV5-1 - TGCGCCAGCAGCTCATTAACAGGGAGTCCTAACTATGGCTACACCTTC CASSSLTGSPNYGYTF
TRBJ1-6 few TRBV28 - TGTGCCAGCAGTTTCCCCAGGGGACCCCTCCACTTT CASSFPRGPLHF
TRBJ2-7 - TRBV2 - TGTGCCAGCAAAGTACCGGGGGCCTACGAGCAGTACTTC CASKVPGAYEQYF
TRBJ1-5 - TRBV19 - TGTGCCAGTAGTATAGGGCAGGGGCGAGGAGGCAATCAGCCCCAGCATTTT CASSIGQGRGGNQPQHF
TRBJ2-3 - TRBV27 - TGTGCCAGCAGTCATCGGTCGGGCACAGATACGCAGTATTTT CASSHRSGTDTQYF
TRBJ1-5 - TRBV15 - TGTGCCACCAGCTTTGAGCTAGGTTTTAATCAGCCCCAGCATTTT CATSFELGFNQPQHF
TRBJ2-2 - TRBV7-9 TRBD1 TGTGCCAGCAGCCAACGGGACAGGGGGATGGTCGGGGAGCTGTTTTTT CASSQRDRGMVGELFF
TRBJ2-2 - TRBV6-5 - TGTGCCAGCAGTAGGAAGGGGGTCGGCACCGGGGAGCTGTTTTTT CASSRKGVGTGELFF
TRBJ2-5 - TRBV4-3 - TGCGCCAGCAGCCAAGAAAACAGGTTCCAAGAGACCCAGTACTTC CASSQENRFQETQYF
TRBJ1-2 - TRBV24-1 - TGTGCCACCAGTGCGAACAGGGTCGACTATGGCTACACCTTC CATSANRVDYGYTF
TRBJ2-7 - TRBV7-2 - TGTGCCAGCAGCTTTCAACAGAACTCCTACGAGCAGTACTTC CASSFQQNSYEQYF
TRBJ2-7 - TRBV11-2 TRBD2 TGTGCCAGCAGCTTCGGGGGGAAGACCTACGAGCAGTACTTC CASSFGGKTYEQYF
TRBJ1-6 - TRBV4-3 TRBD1 TGCGCCAGCAGCCCGGCGGACAGGGAGAATTCACCCCTCCACTTT CASSPADRENSPLHF
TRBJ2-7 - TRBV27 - TGTGCCAGCAGTTTGGCAGGGGAGGGCGAGCAGTACTTC CASSLAGEGEQYF
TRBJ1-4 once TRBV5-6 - TGTGCCAGCAGTACGACCAGGGGCACTAATGAAAAACTGTTTTTT CASSTTRGTNEKLFF
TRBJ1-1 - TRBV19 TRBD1 TGTGCCAGTAGTACACATGGACAGGGAGGCACTGAAGCTTTCTTT CASSTHGQGGTEAFF
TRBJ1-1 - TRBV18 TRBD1 TGTGCCAGCTCGCGGGGACAGGGAATGGGCACTGAAGCTTTCTTT CASSRGQGMGTEAFF
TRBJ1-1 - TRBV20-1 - TGCAGTGCTATCCTCTTCACTGAAGCTTTCTTT CSAILFTEAFF
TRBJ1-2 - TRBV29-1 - TGCAGCGTTGAAGGGGCCGATTGGGCGGGGGACTACACCTTC CSVEGADWAGDYTF
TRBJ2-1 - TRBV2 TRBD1 TGTGCCAGCGAGGCCCAGGGGGCTGGCAATGAGCAGTTCTTC CASEAQGAGNEQFF
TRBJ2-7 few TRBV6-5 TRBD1 TGTGCCAGCAGTCGGACAGGAGGTTACTACGAGCAGTACTTC CASSRTGGYYEQYF
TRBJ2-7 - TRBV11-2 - TGTGCCAGCAGCTTGGGCAGCGGCTACGAGCAGTACTTC CASSLGSGYEQYF